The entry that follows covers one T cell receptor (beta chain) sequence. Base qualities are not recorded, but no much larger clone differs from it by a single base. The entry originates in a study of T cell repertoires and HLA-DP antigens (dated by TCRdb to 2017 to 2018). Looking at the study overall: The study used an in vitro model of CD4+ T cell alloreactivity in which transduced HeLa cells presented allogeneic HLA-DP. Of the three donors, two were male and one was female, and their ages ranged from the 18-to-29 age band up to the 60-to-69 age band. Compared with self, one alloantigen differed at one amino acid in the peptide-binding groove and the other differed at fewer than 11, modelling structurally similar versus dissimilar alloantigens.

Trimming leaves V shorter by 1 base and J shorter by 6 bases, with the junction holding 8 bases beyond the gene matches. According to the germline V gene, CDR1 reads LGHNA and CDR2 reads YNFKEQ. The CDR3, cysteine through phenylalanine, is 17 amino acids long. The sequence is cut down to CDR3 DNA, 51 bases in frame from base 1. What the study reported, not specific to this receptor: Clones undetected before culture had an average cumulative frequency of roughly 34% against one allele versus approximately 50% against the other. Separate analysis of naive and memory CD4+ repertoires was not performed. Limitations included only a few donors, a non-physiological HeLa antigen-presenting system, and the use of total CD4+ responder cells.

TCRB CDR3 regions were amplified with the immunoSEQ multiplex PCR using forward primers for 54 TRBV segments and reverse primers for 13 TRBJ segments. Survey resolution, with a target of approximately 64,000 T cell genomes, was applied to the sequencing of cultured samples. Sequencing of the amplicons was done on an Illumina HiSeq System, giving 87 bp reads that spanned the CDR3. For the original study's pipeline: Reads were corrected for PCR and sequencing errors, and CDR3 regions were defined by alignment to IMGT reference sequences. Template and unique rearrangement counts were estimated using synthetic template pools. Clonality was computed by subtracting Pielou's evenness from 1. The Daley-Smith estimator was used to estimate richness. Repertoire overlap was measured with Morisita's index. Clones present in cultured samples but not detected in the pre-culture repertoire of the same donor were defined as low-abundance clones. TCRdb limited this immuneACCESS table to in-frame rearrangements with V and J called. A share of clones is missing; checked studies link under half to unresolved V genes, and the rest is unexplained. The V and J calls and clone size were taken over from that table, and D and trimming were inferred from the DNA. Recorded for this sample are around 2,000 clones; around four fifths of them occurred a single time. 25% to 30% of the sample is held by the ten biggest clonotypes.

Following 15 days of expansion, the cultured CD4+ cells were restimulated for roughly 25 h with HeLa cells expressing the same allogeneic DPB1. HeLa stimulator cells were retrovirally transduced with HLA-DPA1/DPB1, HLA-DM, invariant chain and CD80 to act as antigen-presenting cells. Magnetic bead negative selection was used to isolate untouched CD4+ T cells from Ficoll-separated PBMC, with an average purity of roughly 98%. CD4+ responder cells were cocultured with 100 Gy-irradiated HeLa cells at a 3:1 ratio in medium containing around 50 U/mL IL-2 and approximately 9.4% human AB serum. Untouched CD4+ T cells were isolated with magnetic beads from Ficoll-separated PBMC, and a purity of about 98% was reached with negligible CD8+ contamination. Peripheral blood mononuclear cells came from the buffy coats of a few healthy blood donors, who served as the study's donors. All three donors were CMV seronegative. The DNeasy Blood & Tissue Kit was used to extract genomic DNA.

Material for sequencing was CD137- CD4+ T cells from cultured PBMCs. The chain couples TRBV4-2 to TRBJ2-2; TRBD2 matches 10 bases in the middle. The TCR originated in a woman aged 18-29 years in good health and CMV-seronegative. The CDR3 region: CASSQVFSGRAAGELFF. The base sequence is TGTGCCAGCAGCCAAGTATTCAGCGGGAGGGCCGCCGGGGAGCTGTTTTTT.